This T cell receptor (beta chain) was documented in a study of radiotherapy plus CTLA-4 blockade in lung cancer. Points from the study as a whole: Reported findings show early blood T cell clone dynamics, with interferon-beta, best predicted response.

Of note for this clone: Its specificity is unknown.

The table came from immunoSEQ multiplex PCR; TCRdb's copy has only in-frame clones and leaves some out. The profile shows fewer than 55,000 clones, 75% to 80% of them singletons. CDR1 KGHSH and CDR2 LQKENI come from the germline V gene. The V gene end was trimmed by 2 bases and the J gene end by 4 bases; junction bases not matched to a gene: 7. The CDR3 totals 15 residues. The J gene is TRBJ1-2, the V gene TRBV18, with 7 bases matching TRBD1. The sequence was collected from a human donor with non-small cell lung cancer whose response to radiotherapy plus ipilimumab could not be evaluated. The sequenced sample was peripheral blood, obtained from a patient treated with radiotherapy plus ipilimumab. CDR3 nucleotide sequence: TGTGCCAGCTCACCAGACGGGACAGCCCTCTATGGCTACACCTTC. It encodes CASSPDGTALYGYTF.